The entry below gives a single T cell receptor (beta chain) sequence along with its context. This record belongs to a study of blood T cell repertoires in COVID-19. For the study at large: PBMCs, B-cell-depleted T cells, or T cells provided the cDNA or gDNA that made up the material.

CDR1 and CDR2 (germline): MNHNY, SVGAGI (reference sequence). V lost 8 bases to trimming and J lost 4 bases; unmatched junction nucleotides: 12. There are 15 residues in the CDR3. Produced via immunoSEQ multiplex PCR; TCRdb's table is partial and in-frame only. This sample has approximately 10,000 clones; around 78% occur once, and the top ten carry 30% to 40%. Material: peripheral blood. The gene calls are TRBV6-6 and TRBJ2-7; 9 bases fit TRBD1. The receptor was derived from a human donor in a cohort sampled during active COVID-19. The CDR3 DNA sequence: TGTGCCAGCTTCCATCCGGGACAGGGTTTTTACGAGCAGTACTTC. This encodes CASFHPGQGFYEQYF.